These 26 T cell receptor beta chains originate from one sample sequenced in a study of identical twins. Via MiXCR, TCRdb re-called the 5' RACE reads, giving one row per CDR3 protein. This table has around 530,000 distinct CDR3 sequences, about 15% appearing once. The same data also contributed to another study, on yellow fever vaccine responses in identical twins.

Sequenced input: CD4+ T cells sorted from blood. Every receptor here comes from a young woman in good health.

This clonotype was counted ten times or more. The rearrangement uses TRBV3-1 and TRBJ1-5; D ambiguous. Trimming took off 1 base at V and 7 bases at J, with 8 bases between the two ends. The germline V gene has CDR1 LGHDT and CDR2 YNNKEL (reference sequence). The CDR3 consists of 13 residues. The CDR3 spells CASSQGGWQPQHF. DNA for the CDR3: TGTGCCAGCAGCCAAGGAGGGTGGCAGCCCCAGCATTTT. The full variable domain, rest sourced from reference TRBV3-1 and TRBJ1-5, is DTAVSQTPKYLVTQMGNDKSIKCEQNLGHDTMYWYKQDSKKFLKIMFSYNNKELIINETVPNRFSPKSPDKAHLNLHINSLELGDSAVYFCASSQGGWQPQHFGDGTRLSIL.

This clonotype was recorded a few times. This chain connects TRBV6-5 to TRBJ2-5; D is undetermined. The V and J ends lost 3 bases and 2 bases respectively, with 7 bases between them. Germline-derived CDR1 and CDR2 are MNHEY and SVGAGI. The CDR3 has 13 residues. The DNA of the CDR3 is TGTGCCAGCAGTTATTATGGTCAAGAGACCCAGTACTTC. Residues: CASSYYGQETQYF.

The genes are TRBV2 and TRBJ1-1; possibly TRBD1 for D (6 bases). The CDR3 has 12 residues. Trimming left V 6 bases short and J 8 bases short, with 13 bases between. Germline V gene data show CDR1 as SNHLY and CDR2 as FYNNEI. The CDR3 sequence is CASRTGQTEAFF. The CDR3 DNA reads TGTGCCAGCAGAACAGGACAGACGGAAGCTTTCTTT.

This clonotype was seen at least ten times. The DNA for the CDR3 is TGTGCCAGCAGTTTCTCTAGCGGGCCTAATGAGCAGTTCTTC. It yields the protein CASSFSSGPNEQFF. This chain links TRBV12-3 or TRBV12-4 with TRBJ2-1; 8 bases fit TRBD2. The CDR3 contains 14 residues. The V gene end was trimmed by 3 bases and the J gene end by 7 bases; junction bases not matched to a gene: 5.

This chain links TRBV3-1 with TRBJ2-7; the match to TRBD2 covers 7 bases. The CDR3 loop spans 12 amino acids. Germline V lookup: CDR1 LGHDT, CDR2 YNNKEL (reference sequence). J lost 5 bases, V lost 8 bases, and 6 bases had no gene match. CDR3 sequence reads: CASGGVNDEQYV. DNA of the CDR3: TGTGCCAGCGGGGGGGTTAATGACGAGCAGTACGTC.

This clonotype was counted at least ten times. CDR3 sequence reads: CASSTSGTTYNEQFF. CDR3 coding DNA: TGTGCCAGCAGCACTAGCGGGACTACCTACAATGAGCAGTTCTTC. The chain uses TRBV11-2 and TRBJ2-1, with 10 bases fitting TRBD2. The trim removed 5 bases at V and 2 bases at J, leaving 3 bases unmatched. Germline CDR1 reads SGHAT; CDR2 reads FQNNGV. The CDR3 has 15 residues.

This clonotype was seen repeatedly, ten times or more. In nucleotides, the CDR3 is TGCAGCTGGGAGGGAGAGAACACTGAAGCTTTCTTT. Protein sequence: CSWEGENTEAFF. J is TRBJ1-1 and V is TRBV20-1; the D is unclear. This CDR3 is built from 12 residues. Germline V CDR1 and CDR2: DFQATT, SNEGSKA (reference sequence).

The chain has TRBV20-1 and TRBJ2-1; unclear D gene. The CDR3 loop spans 14 amino acids. Trimming removed 6 bases from V and 3 bases from J, with 15 bases in between. Germline V lookup: CDR1 DFQATT, CDR2 SNEGSKA (reference sequence). CDR3 sequence: CSAQGVAGYNEQFF. Written as DNA, the CDR3 is TGCAGTGCCCAAGGAGTTGCTGGCTACAATGAGCAGTTCTTC.

The table lists this clonotype with a few counts. The rearrangement links TRBV5-6 to TRBJ2-1; 7 bases agree with TRBD2. After removal of 3 bases from V and 4 bases from J, the junction contained 10 bases not matched to a gene. The CDR3 totals 16 residues. Looked up from germline, CDR1 is SGHDT and CDR2 is YYEEEE. In DNA form, the CDR3 reads TGTGCCAGCAGCTGGGTATCGGGGGGATCGTACAATGAGCAGTTCTTC. Encoded protein: CASSWVSGGSYNEQFF.

The CDR3 region is CASSPDIRETQYF. CDR3 nucleotides: TGCGCCAGCAGCCCAGACATAAGAGAGACCCAGTACTTC. The chain combines TRBV5-1 with TRBJ2-5; D unresolved. The CDR3 contains 13 residues. Germline V gene data show CDR1 as SGHRS and CDR2 as YFSETQ. Trimming pared 4 bases from V and 4 bases from J, leaving 11 bases between.

This clonotype was counted a few times. The chain carries TRBV5-5 and TRBJ2-7; 8 bases are shared with TRBD2. The CDR3 sequence is 18 residues long. The germline V gene has CDR1 SGHKS and CDR2 YYEKEE (reference sequence). V lost 6 bases, J lost 2 bases, and 19 bases stayed unmatched. Written as DNA, the CDR3 is TGTGCCAGCACCACTTTCGGGGGGGCCTCCACCTTTACCTACGAGCAGTACGTC. It specifies CASTTFGGASTFTYEQYV.

The V call is TRBV3-1, the J call TRBJ2-2; TRBD2 agrees at 7 bases. Germline trimming cut 4 bases from V and 5 bases from J; bases unmatched to any gene: 7. Germline-derived CDR1 and CDR2 are LGHDT and YNNKEL (reference sequence). The CDR3 runs to 15 residues. CDR3 coding DNA: TGTGCCAGCAGCCCCCCAGCTAGCGGAACCGGGGAGCTGTTTTTT. As protein: CASSPPASGTGELFF.

This clonotype was recorded many times. The chain links TRBV12-3 or TRBV12-4 to TRBJ1-4; no firm D call. V lost 5 bases and J lost 5, with 9 bases in between. This CDR3 spans 13 amino acids. CDR3 coding DNA: TGTGCCAGCAGTCGACTGCGCAATGAAAAACTGTTTTTT. Translating gives CASSRLRNEKLFF.

The chain links TRBV9 to TRBJ2-6; 9 nucleotides line up with TRBD2. The V gene's germline CDR1 is SGDLS and CDR2 YYNGEE. Germline trimming cut 4 bases from V and 0 bases from J; bases unmatched to any gene: 14. The CDR3 is made up of 20 amino acids. CDR3 region: CASSPRGLGSGSSGANVLTF. CDR3 coding DNA: TGTGCCAGCAGCCCAAGGGGTTTAGGTAGCGGGAGCTCTGGGGCCAACGTCCTGACTTTC.

This clonotype has only a few counts. This sequence joins TRBV12-3 or TRBV12-4 and TRBJ2-3; D is uncertain. CDR3 length: 14 residues. Trimming cost V 0 bases and J 2 bases, with 6 bases left between them. CDR3 DNA sequence: TGTGCCAGCAGTTTAGCAGGGCTCACAGATACGCAGTATTTT. Translated: CASSLAGLTDTQYF.

The CDR3 region has the DNA TGTGCCAGCAGTTTGCGACTATCAGGAACAGATACGCAGTATTTT. Its translation is CASSLRLSGTDTQYF. The genes are TRBV12-3 or TRBV12-4 and TRBJ2-3; tentatively, D is TRBD2 (5 bases). The CDR3 is 15 residues long. V lost 3 bases and J 3 bases, leaving 13 bases between the germline ends.

There are a few counts of this clonotype. In DNA form, the CDR3 reads TGTGCCAGCAGCCCCGGGACAGGGTATTCAACTGAAGCTTTCTTT. Its translation is CASSPGTGYSTEAFF. This rearrangement joins TRBV5-8 to TRBJ1-1; TRBD1 agrees at 9 bases. Germline CDR1 and CDR2: SGHTS and YDEGEE. V lost 4 bases, J lost 5 bases, and 9 bases stayed unmatched. The CDR3 totals 15 residues.

This rearrangement joins TRBV6-4 to TRBJ1-2; perhaps TRBD1 as D (6 bases). CDR3 length: 14 amino acids. Germline lookup yields CDR1 MRHNA and CDR2 SNTAGT. The germline V and J ends were trimmed by 6 bases and 4 bases, with 15 bases remaining between them. The CDR3 nucleotides are TGTGCCAGCAGATCAACCGGGACATCCTATGGCTACACCTTC. Translated, it gives CASRSTGTSYGYTF.

This clonotype has a handful of counts. This chain links TRBV10-2 with TRBJ2-7; 9 bases align to TRBD2. This CDR3 spans 15 amino acids. The J segment lost 2 bases and the V segment lost 10 bases, leaving 12 bases of the junction unmatched. The V gene's germline CDR1 is WSHSY and CDR2 SAAADI. The CDR3 coding sequence is TGCGCCACCCTCCGAGTAGCGGGGGAGGCCTACGAGCAGTACTTC. It translates to CATLRVAGEAYEQYF.

The chain employs TRBV18 and TRBJ1-1, with D possibly being TRBD1 (5 bases). Germline V CDR1 and CDR2: KGHSH, LQKENI. This CDR3 has 14 amino acids. Trimming pared 1 base from V and 4 bases from J, leaving 10 bases between. The CDR3 sequence is CASSPQPGTTEAFF. As DNA, the CDR3 is TGTGCCAGCTCACCACAGCCAGGGACCACTGAAGCTTTCTTT.

This clonotype occurred a few times. This chain joins TRBV10-2 and TRBJ2-5; 9 bases align to TRBD2. The CDR3 runs 15 residues. The germline CDR1 and CDR2 sequences are WSHSY and SAAADI. J was trimmed by 4 bases and V by 6 bases; bases with no gene match: 9. CDR3 amino acids: CASRAGGLPTETQYF. The CDR3 DNA is TGCGCCAGCAGAGCGGGAGGCCTTCCAACAGAGACCCAGTACTTC.

This clonotype showed up just a few times. The CDR3 here is CASSLGGGAPGSDTQYF. CDR3 coding DNA: TGTGCCAGCAGCTTGGGGGGCGGCGCCCCAGGGTCAGATACGCAGTATTTT. The chain couples TRBV5-6 to TRBJ2-3; D is perhaps TRBD1 (5 bases). The CDR3 loop spans 17 amino acids. V shed 0 bases and J shed 4 bases, with 18 bases lying between them. Germline CDR1 reads SGHDT; CDR2 reads YYEEEE.

This clonotype was counted a few times. The chain links TRBV5-1 to TRBJ2-4; 7 bases are a match to TRBD1. CDR3 size: 16 residues. The V gene's germline CDR1 is SGHRS and CDR2 YFSETQ. The junction had 11 bases not matched to a gene; V was cut back by 7 bases and J by 1 base. The CDR3 sequence: CASSTTGTRAKNIQYF. The CDR3 DNA sequence: TGCGCCAGCTCAACGACAGGGACGAGGGCCAAAAACATTCAGTACTTC.

J is TRBJ2-7 and V is TRBV14; TRBD2 might be the D (5 bases). V lost 1 base to trimming and J lost 5 bases, with 9 bases between them. The CDR3 loop spans 13 amino acids. Germline V gene lookup returns CDR1 SGHDN and CDR2 FVKESK. CDR3 sequence (DNA): TGTGCCAGCAGCCAAGGAGGGAGAAACGAGCAGTACTTC. As protein: CASSQGGRNEQYF.

The chain couples TRBV18 to TRBJ2-4, with D unclear. Germline V gene lookup returns CDR1 KGHSH and CDR2 LQKENI. With 2 bases removed from V and 7 bases from J, the gap between germline ends came to 15 bases. This CDR3 region has 15 residues. This chain's CDR3 is CASSPTTGIRNIQYF. In nucleotides, the CDR3 is TGTGCCAGCTCACCAACCACGGGCATCAGGAACATTCAGTACTTC.

This clonotype turned up a few times. The J gene is TRBJ1-1, the V gene TRBV5-1; possible D gene TRBD1, 6 bases. This CDR3 spans 15 amino acids. Germline V gene lookup returns CDR1 SGHRS and CDR2 YFSETQ. V was trimmed by 3 bases and J by 2 bases, leaving 14 bases between them. CDR3: CASSSALGANTEAFF. CDR3 sequence (DNA): TGCGCCAGCAGCTCCGCCTTGGGGGCTAACACTGAAGCTTTCTTT.